This T cell receptor beta chain was profiled in a study of blood T cell repertoires in COVID-19. The wider study: PBMCs, B-cell-depleted T cells, or T cells were the source of the cDNA or gDNA that made up the material.

TCRdb's table, derived via immunoSEQ multiplex PCR, lists solely in-frame clones and lacks some. The data contain 350,000 to 450,000 clones, roughly 80% of them singletons. Participant ages covered about 18 to 89 years across some 25 US areas. Clinical histories supplied by participants themselves formed the basis of cohort assignment. Symptom resolution, clearance, or two negative PCRs marked the recovered donors of Cohort 3. The CDR3 covers 10 residues. The germline V gene has CDR1 GTSNPN and CDR2 SVGIG (reference sequence). The V and J ends lost 5 bases and 8 bases respectively, with 9 bases between them.

The J gene is TRBJ1-2, the V gene TRBV30; no definite D call. The material sequenced was PBMCs or T cells enriched from blood (not recorded which). This receptor was taken from a woman between 50 and 59 years old who had recovered from COVID-19. The CDR3 sequence is CAWGPGGYTF. CDR3 sequence (DNA): TGTGCCTGGGGGCCGGGGGGCTACACCTTC. Variable domain in full (rest from reference TRBV30 and TRBJ1-2): SQTIHQWPATLVQPVGSPLSLECTVEGTSNPNLYWYRQAAGRGLQLLFYSVGIGQISSEVPQNLSASRPQDRQFILSSKKLLLSDSGFYLCAWGPGGYTFGSGTRLTVV.